The sequence of this TCR beta chain was determined in a study of regulatory T cells in long-lasting Graves disease. As to time point: newly diagnosed GD, antithyroid drugs for less than 3 months. Researchers made the TCR library from RNA that was extracted from PBMCs. Germline V lookup: CDR1 SEHNR, CDR2 FQNEAQ (reference sequence). Trimming removed 6 bases from V and 5 bases from J, with 22 bases in between. The CDR3 covers 17 residues. Arm-PCR of CDR3 regions and iRepertoire HTBI primers were the basis on which TCR beta libraries were built. Each CDR3 protein gets one entry after TCRdb re-called the multiplex PCR reads with MiXCR. The table includes 530,000 or so distinct CDR3 sequences, roughly 12% detected once. These records were also assigned to another study, of T cells in Graves' hyperthyroidism and ophthalmopathy.

The receptor's source is a man younger than 45 with Graves disease. J is TRBJ2-2 and V is TRBV7-9, with D perhaps being TRBD1 or TRBD2 (5 bases each). Sample: peripheral blood mononuclear cells (PBMCs), taken at new diagnosis, from a patient treated with antithyroid drugs. The CDR3 loop is CASRSPGPARGTGELFF. The CDR3, as DNA: TGTGCCAGCAGATCTCCGGGACCAGCTAGGGGTACCGGGGAGCTGTTTTTT.